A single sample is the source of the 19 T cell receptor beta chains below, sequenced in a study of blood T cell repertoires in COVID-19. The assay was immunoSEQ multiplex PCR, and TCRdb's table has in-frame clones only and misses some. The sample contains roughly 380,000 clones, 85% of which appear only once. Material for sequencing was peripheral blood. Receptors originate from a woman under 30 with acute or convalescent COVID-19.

This CDR3 is CAWSWSRENSPLHF. The CDR3 DNA reads as TGTGCCTGGAGCTGGTCGAGGGAGAATTCACCCCTCCACTTT. V gene TRBV30 combines with J gene TRBJ1-6; D not resolved. This CDR3 comprises 14 residues. Germline CDR1 reads GTSNPN; CDR2 reads SVGIG (reference sequence). The V end lost 3 bases, the J end lost 7 bases, and 13 bases lay between the germline ends.

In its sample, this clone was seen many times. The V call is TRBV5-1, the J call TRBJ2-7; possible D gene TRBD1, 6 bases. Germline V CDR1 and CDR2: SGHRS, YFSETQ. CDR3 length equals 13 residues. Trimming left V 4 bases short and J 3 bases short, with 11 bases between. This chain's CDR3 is CASSTQGNYEQYF. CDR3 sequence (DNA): TGCGCCAGCAGCACTCAGGGGAACTACGAGCAGTACTTC. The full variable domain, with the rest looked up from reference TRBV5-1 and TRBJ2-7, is KAGVTQTPRYLIKTRGQQVTLSCSPISGHRSVSWYQQTPGQGLQFLFEYFSETQRNKGNFPGRFSGRQFSNSRSEMNVSTLELGDSALYLCASSTQGNYEQYFGPGTRLTVT.

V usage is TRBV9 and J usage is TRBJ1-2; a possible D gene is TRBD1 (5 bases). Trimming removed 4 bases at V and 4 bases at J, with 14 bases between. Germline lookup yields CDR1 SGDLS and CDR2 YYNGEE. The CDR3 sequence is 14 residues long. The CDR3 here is CASSPRADSYGYTF. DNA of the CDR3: TGTGCCAGCAGCCCCCGAGCAGACAGCTATGGCTACACCTTC.

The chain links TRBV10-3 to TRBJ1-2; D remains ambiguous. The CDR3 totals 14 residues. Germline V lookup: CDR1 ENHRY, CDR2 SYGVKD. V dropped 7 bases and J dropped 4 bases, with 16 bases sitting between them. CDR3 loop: CAITQTDTRYGYTF. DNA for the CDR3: TGTGCCATCACCCAGACCGACACACGCTATGGCTACACCTTC.

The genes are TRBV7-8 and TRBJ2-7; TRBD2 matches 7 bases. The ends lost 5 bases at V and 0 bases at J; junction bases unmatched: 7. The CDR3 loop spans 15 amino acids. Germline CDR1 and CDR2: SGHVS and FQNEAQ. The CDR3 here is CASSRSRTSSYEQYF. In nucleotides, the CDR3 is TGTGCCAGCAGCCGATCCCGGACTAGCTCCTACGAGCAGTACTTC.

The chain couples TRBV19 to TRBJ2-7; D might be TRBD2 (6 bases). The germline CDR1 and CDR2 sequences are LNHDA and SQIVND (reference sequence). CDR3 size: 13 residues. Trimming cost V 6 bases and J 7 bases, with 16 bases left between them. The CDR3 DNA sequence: TGTGCCAGTAGAGGCGGGGCTGCGAGTGAGCAGTACTTC. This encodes CASRGGAASEQYF. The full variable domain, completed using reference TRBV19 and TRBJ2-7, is DGGITQSPKYLFRKEGQNVTLSCEQNLNHDAMYWYRQDPGQGLRLIYYSQIVNDFQKGDIAEGYSVSREKKESFPLTVTSAQKNPTAFYLCASRGGAASEQYFGPGTRLTVT.

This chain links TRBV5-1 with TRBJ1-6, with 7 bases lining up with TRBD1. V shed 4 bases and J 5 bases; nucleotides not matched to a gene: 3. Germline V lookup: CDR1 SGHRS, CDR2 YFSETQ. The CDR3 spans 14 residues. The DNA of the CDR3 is TGCGCCAGCAGCACCGGGACAGATAATTCACCCCTCCACTTT. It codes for CASSTGTDNSPLHF.

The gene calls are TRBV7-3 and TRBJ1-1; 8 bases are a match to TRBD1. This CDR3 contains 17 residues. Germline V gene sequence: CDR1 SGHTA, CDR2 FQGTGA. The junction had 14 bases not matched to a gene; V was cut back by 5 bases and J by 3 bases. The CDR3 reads CASSPGTGLPLDTEAFF. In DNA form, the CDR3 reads TGTGCCAGCAGCCCGGGGACAGGTCTACCCCTGGACACTGAAGCTTTCTTT.

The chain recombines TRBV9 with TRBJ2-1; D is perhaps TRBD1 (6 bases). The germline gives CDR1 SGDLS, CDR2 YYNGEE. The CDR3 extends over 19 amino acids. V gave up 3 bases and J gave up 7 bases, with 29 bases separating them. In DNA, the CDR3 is TGTGCCAGCAGCGGAGATGGGGGCGTGGGACCAAACGGGGATAATGAGCAGTTCTTC. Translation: CASSGDGGVGPNGDNEQFF.

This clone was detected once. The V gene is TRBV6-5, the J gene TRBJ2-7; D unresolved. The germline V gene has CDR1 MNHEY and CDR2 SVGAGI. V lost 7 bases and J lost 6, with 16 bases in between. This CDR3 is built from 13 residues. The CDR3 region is CASTRVDRGEQYF. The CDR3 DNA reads TGTGCCAGCACCCGAGTGGATCGCGGCGAGCAGTACTTC.

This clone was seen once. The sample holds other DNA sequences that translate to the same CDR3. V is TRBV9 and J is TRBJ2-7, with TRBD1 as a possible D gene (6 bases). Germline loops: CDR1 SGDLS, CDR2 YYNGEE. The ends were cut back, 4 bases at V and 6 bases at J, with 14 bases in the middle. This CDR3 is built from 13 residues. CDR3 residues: CASSPDRSGEQYF. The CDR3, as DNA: TGTGCCAGCAGCCCCGACAGGTCCGGCGAGCAGTACTTC.

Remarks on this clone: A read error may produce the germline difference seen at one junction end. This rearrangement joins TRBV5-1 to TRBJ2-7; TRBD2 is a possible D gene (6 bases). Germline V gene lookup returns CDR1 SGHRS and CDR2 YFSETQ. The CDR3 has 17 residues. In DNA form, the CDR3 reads TGCGCCACCAGCTTTTATCCCCGGGACTTTTCAACCTACGAGCAGTACTTC. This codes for CATSFYPRDFSTYEQYF.

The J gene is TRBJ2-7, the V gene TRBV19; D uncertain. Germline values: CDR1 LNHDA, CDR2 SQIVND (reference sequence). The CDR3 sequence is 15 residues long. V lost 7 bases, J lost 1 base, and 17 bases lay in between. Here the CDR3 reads CASTPPPPRSYEQYF. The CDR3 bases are TGTGCCAGTACCCCTCCACCACCGAGATCCTACGAGCAGTACTTC.

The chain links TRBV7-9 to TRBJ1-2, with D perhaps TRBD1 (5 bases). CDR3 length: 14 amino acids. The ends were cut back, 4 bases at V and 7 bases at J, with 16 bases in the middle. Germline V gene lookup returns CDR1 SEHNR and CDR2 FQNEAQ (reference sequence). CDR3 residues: CASSWEDTMVGYTF. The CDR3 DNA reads TGTGCCAGCAGCTGGGAGGACACTATGGTTGGCTACACCTTC.

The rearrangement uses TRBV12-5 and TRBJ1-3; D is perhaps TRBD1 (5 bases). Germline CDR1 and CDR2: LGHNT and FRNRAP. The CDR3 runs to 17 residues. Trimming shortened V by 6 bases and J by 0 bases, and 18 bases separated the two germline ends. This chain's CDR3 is CASGLGTLGVSGNTIYF. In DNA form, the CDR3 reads TGTGCTAGTGGCCTTGGTACTTTAGGGGTCTCTGGAAACACCATATATTTT.

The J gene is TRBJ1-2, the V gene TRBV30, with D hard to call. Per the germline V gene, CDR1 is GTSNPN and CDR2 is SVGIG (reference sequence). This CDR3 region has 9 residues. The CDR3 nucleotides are TGTGCTGCGGGTGGTAGCTACACCTTC. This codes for CAAGGSYTF.

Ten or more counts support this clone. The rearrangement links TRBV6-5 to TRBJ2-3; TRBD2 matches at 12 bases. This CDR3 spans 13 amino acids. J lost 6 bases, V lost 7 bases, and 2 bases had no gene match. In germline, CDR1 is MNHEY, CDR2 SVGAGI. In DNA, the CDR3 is TGTGCCAGCACGACTAGCGGGAGTGATACGCAGTATTTT. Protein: CASTTSGSDTQYF.

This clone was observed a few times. The CDR3 nucleotides read TGTGCCAGCAGCCCCCATGGCGGGGGCGATCAGCCCCAGCATTTT. This translates into CASSPHGGGDQPQHF. This sequence joins TRBV9 and TRBJ1-5; D is possibly TRBD1 (6 bases). The CDR3 extends over 15 amino acids. Germline loops: CDR1 SGDLS, CDR2 YYNGEE. Trimming left V 4 bases short and J 5 bases short, with 16 bases between. Full variable domain (rest looked up from reference TRBV9 and TRBJ1-5): DSGVTQTPKHLITATGQRVTLRCSPRSGDLSVYWYQQSLDQGLQFLIQYYNGEERAKGNILERFSAQQFPDLHSELNLSSLELGDSALYFCASSPHGGGDQPQHFGDGTRLSIL.

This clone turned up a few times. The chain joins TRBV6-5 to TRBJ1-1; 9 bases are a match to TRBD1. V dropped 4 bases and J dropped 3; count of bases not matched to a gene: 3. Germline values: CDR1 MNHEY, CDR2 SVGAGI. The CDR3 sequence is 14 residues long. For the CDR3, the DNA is TGTGCCAGCAGTTTCCGGGACAGGGACACTGAAGCTTTCTTT. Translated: CASSFRDRDTEAFF.